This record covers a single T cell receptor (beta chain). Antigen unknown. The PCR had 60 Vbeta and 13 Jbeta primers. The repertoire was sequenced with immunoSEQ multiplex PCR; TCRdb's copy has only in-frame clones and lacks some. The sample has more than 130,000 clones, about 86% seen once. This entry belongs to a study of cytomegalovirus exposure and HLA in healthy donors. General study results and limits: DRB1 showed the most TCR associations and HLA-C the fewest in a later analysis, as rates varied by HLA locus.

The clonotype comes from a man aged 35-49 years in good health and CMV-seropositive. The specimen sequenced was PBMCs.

Here the CDR3 reads CASSLRTGGQGETQYF. Here the CDR3 DNA reads TGTGCCAGCAGCTTAAGGACGGGGGGGCAAGGAGAGACCCAGTACTTC. The J gene is TRBJ2-5, the V gene TRBV7-2, with TRBD2 matching 8 bases. CDR3 length equals 16 residues. CDR1 and CDR2 from the germline V gene are SGHTA and FQGNSA. V was clipped by 2 bases and J by 4 bases; unmatched bases: 9.